This T cell receptor (beta chain) was identified in a study of cytomegalovirus exposure and HLA in healthy donors (dated by TCRdb to the late 2010s). General notes on the study: An earlier analysis of a few hundred of the donors reported around 280 Gb of sequence data and around 120 million unique TCR beta sequences obtained from about 180 million T cells. A few DR-DQ haplotypes were treated as single units for association and clustering because of strong linkage in the cohort. The study profiled the T cell repertoires of some 610 subjects by immunosequencing and related them to cytomegalovirus serostatus. To predict cytomegalovirus infection status, the study brought together high-throughput TCR immunosequencing, statistical association of individual TCRs with disease status, and machine learning. In a later analysis, previously published TCR beta repertoires from 550 to 700 donors were re-analyzed and high-resolution HLA genotyping was added so that TCR occurrence patterns could be studied. An early release covering roughly 640 HLA-typed donors comprised approximately 290 gigabases of sequencing data and 65 million to 100 million unique TCR sequences. The study was designed to test whether signatures of past pathogen exposure could be identified by cataloging public T cell receptors. HLA typing covered class I and class II loci at four-digit resolution. In addition to the first cohort of several hundred subjects, a separate validation cohort of about 120 different subjects was used. The later analysis used no new phenotypic data to find candidate immune exposures, relying instead on TCR beta sequences and their occurrence across donors. Of the roughly 410 genotyped donors, 81% were placed in the genetic ancestry cluster associated with self-reported Caucasian donors. All discovery cohort repertoires had been generated using a single sequencing platform. Alongside the repertoire data, information on donor age, sex, ethnicity and CMV serostatus was compiled. The number of donors typed differed by locus, with roughly 629-640 for A, B, C, DRB1 and DQB1, roughly 520 for DQA1, 600 to 610 for DPA1, and 450 to 480 for DPB1. A later genetic analysis took genome-wide SNP genotypes for about three fifths of the 666 donors and used that subset as a discovery cohort. An earlier analysis of around 540 of the donors applied high-throughput TCR beta sequencing to assess whether each TCR beta V gene segment acted as functional or pseudogenic. Across about 370 genotyped donors of the cohort, an average of roughly 250,000 unique TCR beta nucleotide sequences per donor were sequenced, and roughly 18% of those sequences were non-productive.

The cohort comprised under 700 healthy bone marrow donors. All cohort members were sampled while nominally healthy, although unrecorded immune exposures were likely present. The donor tested CMV seronegative, placing the donor among the 300 to 450 seronegative members of the cohort. A peripheral blood sample was provided by each donor, and peripheral blood mononuclear cells were used for TCR beta sequencing. The Qiagen DNeasy Blood Extraction Kit was used to extract genomic DNA from the blood cell samples. The CDR3 measures 14 amino acids from cysteine to phenylalanine. The only DNA kept is the CDR3, 42 bases in frame from the first base. The germline V gene supplies CDR1 ENHRY and CDR2 SYGVKD. Germline trimming amounts to 8 bases on V and 8 bases on J, with 5 as the count of junction bases outside the gene matches. Receptors were amplified or captured by the immunoSEQ multiplex PCR assay. For the multiplex PCR, a mixture combining 60 forward primers for TCR Vbeta segments and 13 reverse primers for TCR Jbeta segments was used. Amplification of the CDR3 region of rearranged TCR beta genes was performed with a multiplex PCR assay on genomic DNA. On the Illumina HiSeq System, the amplified TCR beta libraries were sequenced as 87-base-pair reads. From the authors' description of their analysis: A later analysis counted about 80 million unique TCR beta chains across the 640 or so repertoires, and 9 million to 14 million of these chains were shared by at least two donors. Raw reads were error-corrected and collapsed into unique sequences with a nearest-neighbor algorithm that merged closely related sequences to remove PCR and sequencing errors. To assign V, D and J gene segments, CDR3 sequences were aligned to IMGT reference sequences. For a sequence to be retained, at least a six-nucleotide match to both a V gene segment and a J gene segment was required. Rearrangements were classified as productive when the CDR3 lacked stop codons and remained in frame with V and J, and all other rearrangements were classified as non-productive. CDR3 was defined by IMGT convention, running from the second conserved V-encoded cysteine to the conserved J-encoded phenylalanine. In an earlier analysis of some 550 of the donors, sequences lacking an unambiguous match to a single V gene segment were excluded. An earlier analysis of a few hundred of the donors classified V segments as functional when productive rearrangements were above 56.7% and as segregating when the standard deviation between donors was above 5%. A statistical classification framework was built to diagnose cytomegalovirus status from the catalog of TCR beta chain sequences. A later analysis assigned V and J genes by comparing TCR nucleotide sequences with IMGT/GENE-DB human TR gene sequences. Using the TCRdist pipeline, a later analysis assigned CDR3 sequences along with most-parsimonious VDJ recombination scenarios. In a later analysis, each TCR beta chain was defined by its CDR3 amino acid sequence together with its V-gene family, and reads without a unique V-gene family were excluded. In a later analysis, 500 to 700 highly shared, low-generation-probability nucleotide sequences were removed to address suspected cross-contamination and a sequencing artifact. For each public chain, a later analysis derived a clonal expansion index from normalized ranks of inferred template counts within each repertoire. In a later analysis, generation probabilities were computed with a VDJ recombination model fitted to out-of-frame rearrangements, and the resulting probabilities were checked against IGoR. Hypergeometric tests were used in a later analysis to score TCR-TCR, TCR-HLA and TCR-CMV co-occurrence, with a repertoire-size bias correction applied to the TCR pairs. False discovery rates were estimated in a later analysis by permuting HLA or CMV assignments 20 times. A later analysis grouped co-occurring TCRs with DBSCAN, adding TCRdist sequence similarity when clustering within HLA-allele-positive subsets. Repertoires with fewer than 30,000 or more than 120,000 public chains, plus five repertoires with anomalous nucleotide sharing, were excluded from co-occurrence clustering. Entries here come from immuneACCESS through TCRdb and include only in-frame sequences with V and J called. Some clones fail to appear in such tables; in the studies checked, an unresolved V gene covers under half of the shortfall, and the cause of the remainder is unknown. That table is the source of V, J and clone size, and D and trimming were worked out from the DNA. For this sample, the table gives roughly 140,000 clones. Of the sample, about 0.96% falls within the top ten clones.

On this clone: Which antigen it targets is not known.

Summary of the overall study and its limitations: Assigning TCR associations to individual alleles was difficult when HLA alleles, especially DR and DQ, strongly co-occurred. Linkage disequilibrium might explain the correlated functional status among segregating V segments, but an unknown experimental factor could not be ruled out. CMV serostatus was the only immune exposure information available for the cohort. While some public TCRs were present in many individuals, most TCR sequences turned up only very rarely across donors. The presence/absence analyses assumed that sequencing depth was roughly uniform across donors, and that assumption may not be true. This cohort had only TCR beta chains sequenced, and the lack of alpha or paired-chain data limited which features could be detected. In a later genetic analysis, fewer N-insertions in productive TCRs were reported among donors in an Asian-associated ancestry cluster than the roughly 700-donor mean. In a later genetic analysis, a missense DCLRE1C variant was associated with V-gene and J-gene trimming of TCR beta chains, and the association was replicated in an independent cohort. A further reported finding was that TCR beta sequences accurately predicted the HLA-A and HLA-B alleles for most subjects in the first cohort. A later analysis found that HLA-associated TCR beta chains were more clonally expanded and had lower generation probabilities than equally common non-associated chains. A total of fewer than 200 TCR beta chains were listed by the study as associated with cytomegalovirus. According to a later analysis, parvovirus B19, influenza, CMV and Epstein-Barr virus appeared linked to several top co-occurrence clusters. The sequencing pipeline was judged likely to have produced a cluster of highly shared sequence variants as a technical artifact. Cytomegalovirus status was reported to be diagnosed by the classifier with high specificity and sensitivity in both the original and validation cohorts. Some IMGT-functional V segments, including TRBV6-2 and TRBV6-3, could not be distinguished by the 87-base-pair reads and were therefore excluded. Three of the identified cytomegalovirus-associated TCR beta chains were confirmed in vitro to be specific for cytomegalovirus antigens. According to the authors, the approach could potentially be generalized to other disease states and immunological phenotypes. A later analysis associated about 18,000 TCR beta sequences with specific HLA alleles at a false discovery rate of 0.05. Because HLA typing was unavailable for some donors at each locus, only the typed subset was used in association tests. In an earlier analysis of around 600 of the donors, most TCR beta V segments appeared in productive rearrangements about 87% or about 30% of the time, broadly matching IMGT annotations. According to a later analysis, most CMV-associated TCR beta chains appeared to be HLA-restricted, and the HLA associations seemed to be driven largely by CMV exposure. In a later analysis, the rate of TCR association differed among HLA loci, with DRB1 alleles having the most associated TCRs and HLA-C alleles having the fewest. The earlier analysis of approximately 590 of the donors excluded roughly 17 rarely observed V segments, including chromosome 9 orphons, because counts were too low.

The sample comprised PBMCs. The rearrangement combines TRBV10-3 with TRBJ2-1; 14 nucleotides in the junction match TRBD2. This TCR was recovered from a male donor in good health and CMV-seronegative. This receptor carries the CDR3 CAISTSGRAYEQFF. Here is the DNA: TGTGCCATCTCGACTAGCGGGAGGGCCTATGAGCAGTTCTTC.